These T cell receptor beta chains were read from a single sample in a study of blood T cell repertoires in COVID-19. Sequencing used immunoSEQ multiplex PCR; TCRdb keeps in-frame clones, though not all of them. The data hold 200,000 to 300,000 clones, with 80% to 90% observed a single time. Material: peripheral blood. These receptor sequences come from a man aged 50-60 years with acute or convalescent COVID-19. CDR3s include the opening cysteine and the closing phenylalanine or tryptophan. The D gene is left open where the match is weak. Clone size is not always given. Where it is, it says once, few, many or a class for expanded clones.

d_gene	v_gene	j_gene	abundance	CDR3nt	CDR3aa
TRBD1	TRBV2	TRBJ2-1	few	TGTGCCAGCAGTGAGGGGGACAGTATCTCCTACAATGAGCAGTTCTTC	CASSEGDSISYNEQFF
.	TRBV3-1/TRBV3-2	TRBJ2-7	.	TGTGCCAGCAGCAACTATGGAGGCGAGCAGTACTTC	CASSNYGGEQYF
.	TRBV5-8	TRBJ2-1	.	TGTGCCAGCAGCCTAATCAATCCTAATGAGCAGTTCTTC	CASSLINPNEQFF
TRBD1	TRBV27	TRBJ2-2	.	TGTGCCAGCGGACTCCAGCCGGGACAGGGGACCGGGGAGCTGTTTTTT	CASGLQPGQGTGELFF
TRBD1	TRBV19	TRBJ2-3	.	TGTGCCAGTAGTCTAAGAAGACAGGGCGCCACAGATACGCAGTATTTT	CASSLRRQGATDTQYF
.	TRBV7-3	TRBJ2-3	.	TGTGCCAGCAGCTTTAGCGGCACAGATACGCAGTATTTT	CASSFSGTDTQYF
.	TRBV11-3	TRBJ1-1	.	TGTGCCAGCAGCCCTAGCGGCGTTTGGGCCAGAGACCACACTGAAGCTTTCTTT	CASSPSGVWARDHTEAFF
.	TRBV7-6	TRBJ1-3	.	TGTGCCAGCAGCTTAGCGGGAGGAGTCCCTGGAAACACCATATATTTT	CASSLAGGVPGNTIYF
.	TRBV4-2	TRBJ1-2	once	TGTGCCAGCAGCCAAGATGGGGGGGGGCCAGGGGCCTATGGCTACACCTTC	CASSQDGGGPGAYGYTF
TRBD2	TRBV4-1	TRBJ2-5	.	TGCGCCAGCAGCCTAAACGGGGCGGGAGCGAGAGAGACCCAGTACTTC	CASSLNGAGARETQYF
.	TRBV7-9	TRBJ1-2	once	TGTGCCAGCAGCCAGGCAAGCGGGGGTTTCGGCTACACCTTC	CASSQASGGFGYTF
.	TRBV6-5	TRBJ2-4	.	TGTGCCAGCAGTTACTCATCCAAAGGGGACATTCAGTACTTC	CASSYSSKGDIQYF
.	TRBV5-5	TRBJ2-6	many	TGTGCCAGCAGCCCGACTCTCTCTGGGGCCAACGTCCTGACTTTC	CASSPTLSGANVLTF
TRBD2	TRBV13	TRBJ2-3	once	TGTGCCAGCAGCTCAGGACTAGCGGGTGCTAGGGGAGATACGCAGTATTTT	CASSSGLAGARGDTQYF
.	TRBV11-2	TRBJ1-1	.	TGTGCCAGCAGGCGAACAGGTTTGAACACTGAAGCTTTCTTT	CASRRTGLNTEAFF